This entry is about one T cell receptor beta chain. V was trimmed by 0 bases and J by 1 base, leaving 10 bases between them. Per germline, CDR1 SGHNT and CDR2 YYREEE (reference sequence). The CDR3 sequence is 15 residues long. The data were taken from a study of cytomegalovirus exposure and HLA in healthy donors. The PCR had 60 Vbeta and 13 Jbeta primers. The protocol was immunoSEQ multiplex PCR, while the TCRdb copy is restricted to in-frame clones and leaves out a portion. The sample lists about 180,000 clones; roughly 76% were seen once. Sequenced sample: PBMCs. This clonotype was sampled from a woman aged 18-35 years in good health and CMV-seropositive. The rearrangement links TRBV5-4 to TRBJ1-2; no clear D. The CDR3 reads CASSLEGRDNYGYTF. In DNA, the CDR3 is TGTGCCAGCAGCTTGGAAGGGAGAGATAACTATGGCTACACCTTC.